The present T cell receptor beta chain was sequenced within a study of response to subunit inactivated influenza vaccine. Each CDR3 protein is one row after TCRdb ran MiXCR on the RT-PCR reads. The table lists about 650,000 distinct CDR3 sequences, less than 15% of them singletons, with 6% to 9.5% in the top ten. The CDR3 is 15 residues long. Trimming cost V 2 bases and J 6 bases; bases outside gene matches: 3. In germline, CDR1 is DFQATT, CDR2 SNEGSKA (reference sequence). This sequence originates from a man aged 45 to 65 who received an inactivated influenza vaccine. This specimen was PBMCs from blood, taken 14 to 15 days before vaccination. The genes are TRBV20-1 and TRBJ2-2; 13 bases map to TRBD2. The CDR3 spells CSARPGLAGSGELFF. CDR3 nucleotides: TGCAGTGCTAGACCGGGACTAGCGGGGTCCGGGGAGCTGTTTTTT.